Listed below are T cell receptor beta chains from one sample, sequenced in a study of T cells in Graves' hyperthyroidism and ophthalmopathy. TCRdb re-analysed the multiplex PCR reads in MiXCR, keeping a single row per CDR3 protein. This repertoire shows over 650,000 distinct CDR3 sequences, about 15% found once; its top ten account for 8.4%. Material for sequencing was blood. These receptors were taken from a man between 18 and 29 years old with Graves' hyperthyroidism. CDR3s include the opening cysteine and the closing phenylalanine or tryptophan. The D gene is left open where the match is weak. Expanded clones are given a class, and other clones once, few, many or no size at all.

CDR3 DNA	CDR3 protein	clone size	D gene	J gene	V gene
TGTGCCAGCAGTTTCACGGGACAGGTGGAAGCTTTCTTT	CASSFTGQVEAFF	NA	TRBD1	TRBJ1-1	TRBV28
TGTGCCAGCAGTTTACCCGAGGGAGAGCAGTTCTTC	CASSLPEGEQFF	many	NA	TRBJ2-1	TRBV7-9
TGTGCCAGCAGTTTAGCGTCTAGCGGGAGTCGGGCCGGGGAGCTGTTTTTT	CASSLASSGSRAGELFF	many	TRBD2	TRBJ2-2	TRBV28
TGTGCCAGCAGTTTAGCGAGACTAGCGGACCTGGCCGGGGAGCTGTTTTTT	CASSLARLADLAGELFF	NA	TRBD2	TRBJ2-2	TRBV12-3/TRBV12-4
TGCGCCAGCAGCTTGGTAGAAGGAACTGAAGCTTTCTTT	CASSLVEGTEAFF	many	NA	TRBJ1-1	TRBV5-1
TGTGCCAGCAGCCTAAGCCGATGGTTCAGACAGGGTGGCAATCAGCCCCAGCATTTT	CASSLSRWFRQGGNQPQHF	once	TRBD1	TRBJ1-5	TRBV6-2/TRBV6-3
TGTGCCAGCAGCTACAAACCGGGACAGGGGAAATACGAGCAGTACTTC	CASSYKPGQGKYEQYF	many	TRBD1	TRBJ2-7	TRBV7-2
TGTGCCAGCAGTTCCTGGACTAGCGGAGATGACTACGAGCAGTACTTC	CASSSWTSGDDYEQYF	once	TRBD2	TRBJ2-7	TRBV27
TGCAGCGGCGTACGGGACTCTGGTGGCTACACCTTC	CSGVRDSGGYTF	few	NA	TRBJ1-2	TRBV29-1
TGTGCCAGCAGCCGCCCCGGGCTAGCTTTAAGCGAGCAGTACTTC	CASSRPGLALSEQYF	many	NA	TRBJ2-7	TRBV28
TGCAGCGTTGAGGGTCTAGCGTCCTACAATGAGCAGTTCTTC	CSVEGLASYNEQFF	few	NA	TRBJ2-1	TRBV29-1
TGTGCCAGCAGCTTAGTAGGCCGGATGGCTGAGCAGTTCTTC	CASSLVGRMAEQFF	NA	NA	TRBJ2-1	TRBV7-2
TGTGCCTGGATTCCAGCGGGAGGGCCCGTTTACGAGCAGTACTTC	CAWIPAGGPVYEQYF	NA	TRBD2	TRBJ2-7	TRBV30
TGCAGTGCTAGTGGGCAGGGTCCGAGCGGGTACTCAGATACGCAGTATTTT	CSASGQGPSGYSDTQYF	NA	NA	TRBJ2-3	TRBV20-1
TGTGCCAGTAGCAGACTAGCGGCATATGCAGTAGAGACCCAGTACTTC	CASSRLAAYAVETQYF	few	TRBD2	TRBJ2-5	TRBV19
TGCGCCAGCACCAAGGACAGACTGAACATTGAAGCTTTCTTT	CASTKDRLNIEAFF	few	NA	TRBJ1-1	TRBV10-2
TGTGCCAGCAGTTACCCAGGGAGGGACGAGCAGTACTTC	CASSYPGRDEQYF	many	TRBD2	TRBJ2-7	TRBV6-6
TGTGCCTGGATGCGCACAGATACGCAGTATTTT	CAWMRTDTQYF	many	NA	TRBJ2-3	TRBV30
TGCAGCGGGGGGTACCAGAACACTGAAGCTTTCTTT	CSGGYQNTEAFF	few	NA	TRBJ1-1	TRBV29-1
TGTGCCAGCAGCTTACTGACTGGAGCCTACGAGCAGTACTTC	CASSLLTGAYEQYF	many	NA	TRBJ2-7	TRBV7-2
TGCGCCAGCAGCTTTCGACAGTTCACAGATACGCAGTATTTT	CASSFRQFTDTQYF	NA	NA	TRBJ2-3	TRBV5-1
TGCGCCAGCAGCCCTATATCACAGAGGTCCTACAATGAGCAGTTCTTC	CASSPISQRSYNEQFF	few	NA	TRBJ2-1	TRBV4-1
TGTGCCACCAGTGATCCACTTGTGGAGACCCAGTACTTC	CATSDPLVETQYF	NA	NA	TRBJ2-5	TRBV24-1
TGCAGCGTTGACATCGGCGGGGGGCGCGAGCAGTACTTC	CSVDIGGGREQYF	NA	TRBD2	TRBJ2-7	TRBV29-1
TGCAGTGCTGGCCCGAGGGGGGGTACTAATGAAAAACTGTTTTTT	CSAGPRGGTNEKLFF	NA	NA	TRBJ1-4	TRBV20-1
TGTGCCTGCTTTGAGTGGGAGACCGGGGAGCTGTTTTTT	CACFEWETGELFF	many	NA	TRBJ2-2	TRBV30
TGTGCCAGCACCCTTCTAGAATCCTACAATGAGCAGTTCTTC	CASTLLESYNEQFF	NA	NA	TRBJ2-1	TRBV11-2
TGCAGTGCTAGATGGCTGGGGGAGACCCAGTACTTC	CSARWLGETQYF	many	NA	TRBJ2-5	TRBV20-1
TGCAGTGCAGAAAAAGGAGGGCAATTTGATACGCAGTATTTT	CSAEKGGQFDTQYF	NA	NA	TRBJ2-3	TRBV20-1
TGTGCCAGCAGTTCCTTACTAGCGGGAAGGACCTACGAGCAGTACTTC	CASSSLLAGRTYEQYF	NA	TRBD2	TRBJ2-7	TRBV6-5
TGTGCCACCATGGCGGAGGGCCACGGGGAGCTGTTTTTT	CATMAEGHGELFF	NA	NA	TRBJ2-2	TRBV24-1
TGTGCCAGCTCCCGGGACGGCCAAAACACTGAAGCTTTCTTT	CASSRDGQNTEAFF	many	NA	TRBJ1-1	TRBV2
TGTGCCAGCAGGAAGGGACAGGGCGGGGCCGGGGAGCTGTTTTTT	CASRKGQGGAGELFF	many	TRBD1	TRBJ2-2	TRBV2
TGCAGTGCTAGAGGGCCAGCGGGAGTAGCAGATACGCAGTATTTT	CSARGPAGVADTQYF	many	TRBD2	TRBJ2-3	TRBV20-1
TGTGCCAGCAGCTTATACGGGACAGCGAACACTGAAGCTTTCTTT	CASSLYGTANTEAFF	many	TRBD1	TRBJ1-1	TRBV7-2
TGTGCCTGGGAAATGACAGGGTCAGATACGCAGTATTTT	CAWEMTGSDTQYF	many	TRBD1	TRBJ2-3	TRBV30
TGTGCCAGCAGCGGACTAGCTGCCAACACCGGGGAGCTGTTTTTT	CASSGLAANTGELFF	many	TRBD2	TRBJ2-2	TRBV28
TGCAGTGCTCTCCCCACAAGCCGAGGGATGGCCTACGAGCAGTACTTC	CSALPTSRGMAYEQYF	many	NA	TRBJ2-7	TRBV20-1
TGTGCCAGCACCCCGGGGTTGGGACCCAACTACAATGAGCAGTTCTTC	CASTPGLGPNYNEQFF	many	NA	TRBJ2-1	TRBV12-3/TRBV12-4
TGTGCCAGCAGTCAACAAGGGACAACCGGCTACACCTTC	CASSQQGTTGYTF	NA	NA	TRBJ1-2	TRBV6-1
TGTGCCAGCAGCTTGAATGCGGGAGCTGGGGGGCAAGAGACCCAGTACTTC	CASSLNAGAGGQETQYF	NA	TRBD2	TRBJ2-5	TRBV11-2
TGTGCCAGCGGGCTACTAGATACGCAGTATTTT	CASGLLDTQYF	NA	NA	TRBJ2-3	TRBV28
TGTGCCAGCATCCCCGCGGGGGGAGATACGCAGTATTTT	CASIPAGGDTQYF	many	TRBD2	TRBJ2-3	TRBV11-2
TGTGCCAGCAGCTCTGGACAGGGGGGGGTGCAGTACTTC	CASSSGQGGVQYF	few	TRBD1	TRBJ2-7	TRBV6-1
TGCAGTGCTAGCTCAACTAGCGGGGCCTCCTACGAGCAGTACTTC	CSASSTSGASYEQYF	many	TRBD2	TRBJ2-7	TRBV20-1